This TCR beta chain originates from a study of blood T cell dynamics during melanoma immunotherapy. Study background: Patients with metastatic melanoma got pembrolizumab or nivolumab-ipilimumab as first-line care.

Indicated time point: week 3, after first cycle of checkpoint inhibitor. Patients had no prior systemic cancer treatment, immunosuppressants or other active cancers. The germline gives CDR1 SGHTA, CDR2 FQGNSA. Trimming at V came to 0 bases and at J to 0 bases, leaving 3 bases not matched to a gene. CDR3 length: 16 residues. The repertoire was sequenced with immunoSEQ multiplex PCR; TCRdb's copy has only in-frame clones and lacks some. The sample has 15,000 or so clones, roughly 87% seen once. Notes on the study in general: Unlike progressors, later disease-control patients had W3 repertoires gaining clonality or diversity. Clones driving repertoire changes may be melanoma-specific or general immune activation.

Points on this clone: Its antigen is currently unknown.

The source is a human donor with melanoma. The chain couples TRBV7-2 to TRBJ2-7, with 9 nucleotides matching TRBD2. Sequenced here: blood, sampled from a patient treated with checkpoint blockade. Here the CDR3 reads CASSLALAGTSYEQYF. The CDR3, as DNA: TGTGCCAGCAGCTTAGCGCTAGCGGGGACCTCCTACGAGCAGTACTTC.